This TCR beta chain appears in the sequencing data of a study of blood T cells in healthy people across ages. Study observations and caveats: While age rose, TCR beta diversity per million T cells dropped in a roughly linear way. There were more naive CD4+ cells and higher diversity in long-lived donors than in aged donors.

This clonotype was found many times. Its antigen remains unidentified. A sample-barcoded 5' primer and a J-beta primer mix were used in a second PCR of roughly 7 to 12 cycles. Each TCR beta cDNA got a 12-nucleotide random molecular identifier. TCRdb called the 5' RACE reads again in MiXCR, with one record for every CDR3 protein. The repertoire includes hundreds of thousands of distinct CDR3 sequences, around half of them detected once, and 20% to 25% sits in the top ten. Each sample gave at least 6.5 million isolated PBMCs. V lost 6 bases, J lost 6 bases, and 18 bases lay in between. The CDR3 runs to 15 residues. CDR1 is MNHEY and CDR2 is SVGAGI in the germline V gene.

This chain joins TRBV6-5 and TRBJ2-1, with D maybe TRBD1 (5 bases). The source is an elderly man in good health. The material sequenced was blood. The chain's CDR3 is CASRPLQGSRNEQFF. In DNA form, the CDR3 reads TGTGCCAGCAGGCCTCTTCAGGGATCACGCAATGAGCAGTTCTTC.